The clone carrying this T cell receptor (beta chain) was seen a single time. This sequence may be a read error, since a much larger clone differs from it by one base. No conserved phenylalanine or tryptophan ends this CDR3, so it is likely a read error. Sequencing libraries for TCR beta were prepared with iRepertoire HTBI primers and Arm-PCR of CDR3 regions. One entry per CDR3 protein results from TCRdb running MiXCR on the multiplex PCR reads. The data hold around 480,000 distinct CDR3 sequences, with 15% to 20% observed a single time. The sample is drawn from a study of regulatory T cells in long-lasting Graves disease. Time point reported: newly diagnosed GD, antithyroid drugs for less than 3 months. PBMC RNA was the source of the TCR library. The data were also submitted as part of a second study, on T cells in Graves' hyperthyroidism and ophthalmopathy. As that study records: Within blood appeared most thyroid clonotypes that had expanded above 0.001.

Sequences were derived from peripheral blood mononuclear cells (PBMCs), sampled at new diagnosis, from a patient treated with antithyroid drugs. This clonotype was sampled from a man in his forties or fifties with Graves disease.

CDR3 region: CASSLPPSGSLTSYNEQFS. CDR3 coding DNA: TGTGCCAGCAGCTTACCCCCTAGCGGGAGCCTTACCTCCTACAATGAGCAGTTCTCC. The gene calls are TRBV7-9 and TRBJ2-1; 10 nucleotides match TRBD2. With V trimmed by 2 bases and J by 0 bases, 10 bases remained unmatched. CDR3 length: 19 residues. Germline-derived CDR1 and CDR2 are SEHNR and FQNEAQ (reference sequence).